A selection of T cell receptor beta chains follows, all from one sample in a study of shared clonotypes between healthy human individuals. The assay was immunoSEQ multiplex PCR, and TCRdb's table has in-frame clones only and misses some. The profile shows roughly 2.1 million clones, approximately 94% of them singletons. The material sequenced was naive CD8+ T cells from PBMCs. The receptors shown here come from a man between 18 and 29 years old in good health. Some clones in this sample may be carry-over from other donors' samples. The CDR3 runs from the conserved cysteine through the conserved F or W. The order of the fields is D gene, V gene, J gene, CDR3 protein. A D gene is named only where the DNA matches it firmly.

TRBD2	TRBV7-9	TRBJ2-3	CASSPTASGLTGGTDTQYF
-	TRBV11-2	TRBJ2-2	CASSLIRFVNTGELFF
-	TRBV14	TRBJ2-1	CASSFKYNEQFF
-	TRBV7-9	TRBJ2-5	CASSSTKGQTEETQYF
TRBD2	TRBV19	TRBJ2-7	CASSMAPGLAGVNYEQYF
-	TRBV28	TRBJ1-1	CASSLLPGMKNTEAFF
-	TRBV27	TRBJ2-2	CASSLWYGGNTGELFF
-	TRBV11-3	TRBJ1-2	CARTTSGKHYGYTF
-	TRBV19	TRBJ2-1	CASSAGGPAEQFF
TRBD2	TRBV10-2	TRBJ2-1	CASKLAGYNEQFF
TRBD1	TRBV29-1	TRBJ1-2	CSVGDREAPNYGYTF
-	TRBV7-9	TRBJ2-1	CASFPGRGSSLSEQFF
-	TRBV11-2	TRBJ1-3	CASSPRADLRLGNTIYF
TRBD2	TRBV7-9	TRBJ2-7	CASSSGLATNYEQYF
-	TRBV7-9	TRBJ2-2	CASSLVGGPGELFF
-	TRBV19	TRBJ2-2	CASVARQKNTGELFF
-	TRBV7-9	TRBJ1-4	CASSFWTPPEEKLFF
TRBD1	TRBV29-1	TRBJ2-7	CSVEDRSSYEQYF
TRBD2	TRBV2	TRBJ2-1	CASSDRGTSAVHEQFF
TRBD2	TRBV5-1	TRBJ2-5	CASTAGGLDQETQYF
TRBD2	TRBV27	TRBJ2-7	CASSFLAGGPSYEQYF
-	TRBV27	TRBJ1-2	CASSLSGRTNYGYTF
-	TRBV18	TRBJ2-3	CASSPPPGGTQYF
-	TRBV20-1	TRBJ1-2	CSARASYDYTF
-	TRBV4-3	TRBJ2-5	CASSPGTAQETQYF
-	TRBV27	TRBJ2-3	CASSLMGTDTQYF
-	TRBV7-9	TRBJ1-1	CASSLGGPNTEAFF
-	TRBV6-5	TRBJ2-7	CATSAGYEQYF
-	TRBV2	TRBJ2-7	CASSEEGLILYEQYF
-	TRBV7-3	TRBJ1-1	CASSPIGGLTEAFF
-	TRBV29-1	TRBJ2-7	CSVEVLNEQYF
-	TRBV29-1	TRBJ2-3	CSVDLDTQYF
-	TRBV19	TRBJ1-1	CASSTQGTEAFF
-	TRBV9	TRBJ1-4	CASSPSPDSFNEKLFF
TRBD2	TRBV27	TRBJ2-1	CASSLRGRAYEQFF
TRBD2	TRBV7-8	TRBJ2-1	CASSLARGGRAIYNEQFF
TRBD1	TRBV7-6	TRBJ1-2	CASSSTGGDNGYTF
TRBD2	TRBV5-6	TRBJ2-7	CASSLYREGPLYEQYF
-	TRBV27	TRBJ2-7	CASSLSRGGEQYF
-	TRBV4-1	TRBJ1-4	CASSQVGGATNEKLFF
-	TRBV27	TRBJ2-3	CASKAGRYRTDTQYF
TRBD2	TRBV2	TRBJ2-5	CASSEEAGALETQYF
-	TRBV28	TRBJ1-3	CASSATRRVISGNTIYF
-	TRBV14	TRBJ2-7	CASSQEAGAGYEQYF
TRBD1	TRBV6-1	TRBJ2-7	CASSKIQGVSGEQYF
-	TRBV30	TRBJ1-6	CAWSSGLEPLHF
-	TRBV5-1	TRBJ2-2	CASSLDRVTPLWTGELFF
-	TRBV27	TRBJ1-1	CASSKRSTGPNTEAFF
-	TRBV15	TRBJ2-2	CATSRAVGELFF
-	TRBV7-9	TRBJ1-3	CASSSARAKVGNTIYF